A single sample is the source of the 22 T cell receptor beta chains below, sequenced in a study of T-cell memory formation after mild COVID-19 (dated by TCRdb to the early 2020s). To prepare the library, 5' RACE was applied. The instrument given in TCRdb is Illumina NovaSeq 6000. The public reads were reprocessed in TCRdb via fastp at Q25 and MiXCR, keeping in-frame beta chains. Each CDR3 protein appears once, grouped with its most common genes and DNA. Within this sample are roughly 400,000 distinct CDR3 sequences, with 15% to 20% of them counted one time only. The top ten hold 20% to 25% of the sample. The sample taken for sequencing was PBMCs or a T cell subset sorted from them (not recorded which). These receptors were obtained from a man aged 18 to 30 who had mild COVID-19 (a few samples of this study predate the infection). The sample titles of this study are shuffled in the database, so cell type and time point are left out; the donor was told from shared clones.

In this sample, this clonotype turned up once. The chain joins TRBV11-3 to TRBJ2-7, with D unresolved. This CDR3 has 12 amino acids. Germline V lookup: CDR1 SGHNT, CDR2 YENEEA. V gave up 2 bases and J gave up 6 bases, with 8 bases separating them. CDR3 sequence reads: CASSLRAREQYV. The CDR3 nucleotides are TGTGCCAGCAGCTTACGCGCTCGCGAGCAGTACGTC.

In its sample, this clonotype was seen a few times. This rearrangement joins TRBV27 to TRBJ1-5, with 7 bases lining up with TRBD1. The CDR3 loop spans 15 amino acids. The germline CDR1 and CDR2 sequences are MNHEY and SMNVEV (reference sequence). V dropped 5 bases and J dropped 2; count of bases not matched to a gene: 6. CDR3 sequence (DNA): TGTGCCAGCAGTCCCATCGGGACAGGCAATCAGCCCCAGCATTTT. Translating gives CASSPIGTGNQPQHF.

This clonotype was recorded a few times. The V and J genes are TRBV4-2 and TRBJ1-5, with unresolved D. Germline CDR1 is LGHNA and CDR2 is YNFKEQ. The CDR3 sequence is 15 residues long. Trimming took 0 bases from V and 7 from J, leaving 13 bases between them. CDR3 bases: TGTGCCAGCAGCCAAGATATCGGGGAGATGCAGCCCCAGCATTTT. Its translation is CASSQDIGEMQPQHF.

This chain connects TRBV5-5 to TRBJ2-7; 7 bases are a match to TRBD1. V shed 0 bases, J shed 5 bases, and the junction held 8 bases outside the gene matches. Germline CDR1 and CDR2: SGHKS and YYEKEE (reference sequence). CDR3 length equals 15 residues. The CDR3 nucleotides are TGTGCCAGCAGCTTGGATGGGACAGTTTGGGACGAGCAGTACTTC. Its protein product is CASSLDGTVWDEQYF.

The chain joins TRBV11-2 to TRBJ2-1; D is ambiguous. The V gene's germline CDR1 is SGHAT and CDR2 FQNNGV. The CDR3 spans 13 residues. V shed 3 bases and J shed 6 bases, with 9 bases lying between them. The CDR3 region has the DNA TGTGCCAGCAGCTTCCTAGTCGTCAATGAGCAGTTCTTC. This translates into CASSFLVVNEQFF.

This sequence joins TRBV29-1 and TRBJ1-1; D remains unclear. CDR3 length: 11 amino acids. Trimming shortened V by 5 bases and J by 1 base, and 5 bases separated the two germline ends. Germline assignment: CDR1 SQVTM and CDR2 ANQGSEA. In nucleotides, the CDR3 is TGCAGCGTTTTTGAGAACACTGAAGCTTTCTTT. Translating it yields CSVFENTEAFF. The full variable domain, its missing parts supplied by reference TRBV29-1 and TRBJ1-1, is SAVISQKPSRDICQRGTSLTIQCQVDSQVTMMFWYRQQPGQSLTLIATANQGSEATYESGFVIDKFPISRPNLTFSTLTVSNMSPEDSSIYLCSVFENTEAFFGQGTRLTVV.

This chain uses TRBV29-1 with TRBJ2-5, with D possibly matching TRBD2 (7 bases). Trimming removed 6 bases at V and 1 base at J, with 12 bases between. This CDR3 is built from 13 residues. Germline V gives CDR1 SQVTM, CDR2 ANQGSEA. This CDR3 reads CSVTRGGQETQYF. CDR3 nucleotides: TGCAGCGTCACTAGGGGGGGCCAAGAGACCCAGTACTTC.

This clonotype came up a few times. The chain has TRBV7-2 and TRBJ2-5; no reliable D call. Germline V gives CDR1 SGHTA, CDR2 FQGNSA. V gave up 3 bases and J gave up 3 bases, with 11 bases separating them. The CDR3 covers 14 residues. This chain's CDR3 is CASSFVGLEETQYF. CDR3 nucleotide sequence: TGTGCCAGCAGCTTTGTAGGATTGGAAGAGACCCAGTACTTC.

This clonotype has just a few counts. The chain has TRBV20-1 and TRBJ1-6; 9 bases line up with TRBD1. Germline CDR1 DFQATT, CDR2 SNEGSKA (reference sequence). This CDR3 is built from 14 residues. V shed 6 bases, J shed 9 bases, and the junction held 9 bases outside the gene matches. The CDR3: CSAPGQGESSPLHF. CDR3 nucleotide sequence: TGCAGTGCACCGGGACAGGGAGAAAGTTCACCCCTCCACTTT.

The chain links TRBV2 to TRBJ1-5; D possibly corresponds to TRBD1 (6 bases). From germline, CDR1 is SNHLY and CDR2 FYNNEI. V dropped 8 bases and J dropped 7 bases, with 15 bases sitting between them. The CDR3 length is 13 residues. CDR3 DNA: TGTGCCAGCCTTTACAGGGCGGGCCAGCCCCAGCATTTT. This sequence encodes CASLYRAGQPQHF. The whole variable domain, filled in from reference TRBV2 and TRBJ1-5, reads EPEVTQTPSHQVTQMGQEVILRCVPISNHLYFYWYRQILGQKVEFLVSFYNNEISEKSEIFDDQFSVERPDGSNFTLKIRSTKLEDSAMYFCASLYRAGQPQHFGDGTRLSIL.

J is TRBJ1-2 and V is TRBV4-1; 9 bases map to TRBD1. The V gene's germline CDR1 is MGHRA and CDR2 YSYEKL. Trimming at V came to 6 bases and at J to 5 bases, leaving 4 bases not matched to a gene. The CDR3 has 13 residues. CDR3 protein: CASRPQGAYGYTF. The CDR3 nucleotides are TGCGCCAGCAGACCACAGGGGGCATATGGCTACACCTTC.

This clonotype showed up just a few times. The chain joins TRBV27 to TRBJ2-1; 8 nucleotides line up with TRBD2. The germline CDR1 and CDR2 sequences are MNHEY and SMNVEV (reference sequence). Unmatched junction bases numbered 3, after V lost 10 bases and J lost 7 bases. This CDR3 is built from 11 residues. The CDR3 is CAIRGGNEQFF. The CDR3 DNA reads TGTGCCATCCGGGGGGGGAATGAGCAGTTCTTC.

This clonotype was detected only a few times. V is TRBV9 and J is TRBJ2-1, with a possible D match to TRBD1 (5 bases). The CDR3 is made up of 14 amino acids. V was cut by 1 base and J by 2 bases, with 7 bases left in between. Germline V gives CDR1 SGDLS, CDR2 YYNGEE. CDR3 in amino acids: CASSVQGTYNEQFF. For the CDR3, the DNA is TGTGCCAGCAGCGTACAGGGCACCTACAATGAGCAGTTCTTC.

Remarks on this clonotype: The missing conserved phenylalanine or tryptophan at the end of this CDR3 makes a read error likely. This chain uses TRBV19 with TRBJ2-7; TRBD2 might be the D (6 bases). Germline V lookup: CDR1 LNHDA, CDR2 SQIVND (reference sequence). V lost 5 bases, J lost 2 bases, and 16 bases lay in between. The CDR3 is 15 amino acids. In nucleotides, the CDR3 is TGTGCCAGTAGTCCGCTTGGCGGGGCGACCTACGAGCAGTACTTA. As protein: CASSPLGGATYEQYL.

The V and J genes are TRBV20-1 and TRBJ2-3; a weak D match, TRBD2 (6 bases). Deletions cut 4 bases from V and 0 bases from J, with 11 bases between. CDR3 size: 14 residues. CDR1 is DFQATT and CDR2 is SNEGSKA in the germline V gene (reference sequence). CDR3 amino acids: CSATRGGSTDTQYF. DNA for the CDR3: TGCAGTGCTACCCGGGGAGGTAGCACAGATACGCAGTATTTT.

J is TRBJ2-2 and V is TRBV5-1; 10 bases are a match to TRBD1. The CDR3 sequence is 16 residues long. CDR1 is SGHRS, CDR2 YFSETQ, per germline. With 2 bases clipped from V and 4 bases from J, the junction kept 5 bases outside the gene matches. The DNA of the CDR3 is TGCGCCAGCAGCTTTGGGACAGGGGATTTCACCGGGGAGCTGTTTTTT. Translating gives CASSFGTGDFTGELFF.

J is TRBJ2-1 and V is TRBV5-1; TRBD2 might be the D (6 bases). Trimming removed 6 bases at V and 3 bases at J, with 7 bases between. The CDR3 spans 12 residues. The germline gives CDR1 SGHRS, CDR2 YFSETQ. The CDR3, as DNA: TGCGCCAGCATCGGGGGCTACAATGAGCAGTTCTTC. The encoded protein is CASIGGYNEQFF.

The chain links TRBV4-2 to TRBJ1-1; D not certain. Between the trimmed V and J ends, which lost 1 base and 3 bases, there was a span of 3 bases. CDR1 and CDR2 (germline): LGHNA, YNFKEQ. This CDR3 contains 12 residues. In nucleotides, the CDR3 is TGTGCCAGCAGCCAAGTTCACACTGAAGCTTTCTTT. Translated, it gives CASSQVHTEAFF.

V usage is TRBV10-3 and J usage is TRBJ2-2; perhaps TRBD1 as D (6 bases). The CDR3 is made up of 15 amino acids. Per the germline V gene, CDR1 is ENHRY and CDR2 is SYGVKD. Trimming took off 3 bases at V and 3 bases at J, with 11 bases between the two ends. The CDR3 protein is CAISDLGADTGELFF. CDR3 DNA sequence: TGTGCCATCAGTGATTTGGGGGCGGACACCGGGGAGCTGTTTTTT.

The chain is built from TRBV7-9 and TRBJ1-1; 9 positions match TRBD1. This CDR3 spans 14 amino acids. After removal of 7 bases from V and 7 bases from J, the junction contained 10 bases not matched to a gene. In germline, CDR1 is SEHNR, CDR2 FQNEAQ (reference sequence). CDR3 in amino acids: CASNGQGRTFEAFF. CDR3 in DNA: TGTGCCAGCAACGGACAGGGGCGAACGTTTGAAGCTTTCTTT.

This clonotype was recorded at least ten times. V usage is TRBV11-2 and J usage is TRBJ2-7; D uncertain. The CDR3 loop spans 13 amino acids. Between the trimmed V and J ends, which lost 2 bases and 0 bases, there was a span of 5 bases. From germline, CDR1 is SGHAT and CDR2 FQNNGV. CDR3 coding DNA: TGTGCCAGCAGCTTATCGGCCTCCTACGAGCAGTACGTC. This codes for CASSLSASYEQYV.

Only one count was recorded for this clonotype. This chain uses TRBV7-9 with TRBJ1-2, with 8 bases identical to TRBD1. Trimming at V came to 8 bases and at J to 6 bases, leaving 14 bases not matched to a gene. This CDR3 spans 15 amino acids. Germline-derived CDR1 and CDR2 are SEHNR and FQNEAQ (reference sequence). Written as DNA, the CDR3 is TGTGCCAGCCAAAACAGGGGGAGCCCGCTCGATGGCTACACCTTC. Translated: CASQNRGSPLDGYTF.